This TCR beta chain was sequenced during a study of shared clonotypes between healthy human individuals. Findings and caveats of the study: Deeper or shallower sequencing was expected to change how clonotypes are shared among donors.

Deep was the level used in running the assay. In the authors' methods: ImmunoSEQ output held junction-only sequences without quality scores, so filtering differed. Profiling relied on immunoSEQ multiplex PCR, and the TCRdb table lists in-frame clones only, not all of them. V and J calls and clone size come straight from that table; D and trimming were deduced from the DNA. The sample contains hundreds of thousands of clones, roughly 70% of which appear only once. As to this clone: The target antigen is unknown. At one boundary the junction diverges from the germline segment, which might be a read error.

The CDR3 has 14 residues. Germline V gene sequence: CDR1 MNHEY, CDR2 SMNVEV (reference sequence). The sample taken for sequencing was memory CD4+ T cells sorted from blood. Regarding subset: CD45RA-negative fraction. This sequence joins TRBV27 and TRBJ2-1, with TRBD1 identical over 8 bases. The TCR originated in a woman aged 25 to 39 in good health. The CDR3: CASSFLDRGNKQFF. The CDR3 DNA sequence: TGTGCCAGCAGTTTCCTCGACAGGGGCAATAAGCAGTTCTTC.